This T cell receptor beta chain was documented in a study of STAT5B mutations in CD4+ large granular lymphocyte leukemia. CDR1 is MNHNS and CDR2 is SASEGT in the germline V gene. This CDR3 region has 15 residues. Notes on this clone: The antigen remains undetermined.

As handled by the study authors: Productive clonotypes were detectable down to 2.59 x 10-5 frequency. Generated by immunoSEQ multiplex PCR, the TCRdb table keeps only in-frame clones and is missing some. That table furnishes V, J and clone size, whereas the DNA furnished D and trimming. The repertoire holds approximately 30,000 clones, with about 70% as singletons. Study-wide results and limits: Compared with healthy controls (2/35), patient top clones favored TRBV06 (8/27). Main leukemic clonotypes were patient-specific, but 20% to 25% appeared at low frequency elsewhere.

V and J are TRBV6-1 and TRBJ1-2; 7 bases align to TRBD1. The specimen sequenced was CD4+ T cells from blood buffy coats. The clonotype was recovered from a human donor in good health. CDR3 loop: CVLGGSSLGDYGYTF. DNA of the CDR3: TGTGTCTTAGGGGGCTCCTCTCTCGGCGACTATGGCTACACCTTC.